This record covers a single T cell receptor (beta chain). Its specificity is not known. A single record per CDR3 protein comes from TCRdb applying MiXCR to the 5' RACE reads. The top ten clones hold roughly 0.91% of a sample with 500,000 to 600,000 distinct CDR3 sequences, 20% to 25% of them seen once. This sample is part of a study of identical twins. Study results and limitations: Zero-insertion analyses might be partly confounded by invariant T cells like MAIT and iNKT. A lower insertion count was a feature of abundant cord blood beta clonotypes, with no such feature in memory repertoires.

This sample was shared with a second study, whose subject was T cells expressing NK-cell markers.

Sequencing was done on a sample of CD4+ T cells sorted from blood. The sequence was obtained from a woman between 18 and 29 years old in good health.

The CDR3 DNA sequence: TGTGCCAGCAGCCAAAACAGGGGAAATCAGCCCCAGCATTTT. Protein product: CASSQNRGNQPQHF. This chain joins TRBV3-1 and TRBJ1-5; 7 bases agree with TRBD1. V lost 2 bases and J lost 4; bases outside the gene matches: 2. Germline CDR1 reads LGHDT; CDR2 reads YNNKEL (reference sequence). The length of the CDR3 is 14 residues. The variable domain in full, completed from reference TRBV3-1 and TRBJ1-5, reads DTAVSQTPKYLVTQMGNDKSIKCEQNLGHDTMYWYKQDSKKFLKIMFSYNNKELIINETVPNRFSPKSPDKAHLNLHINSLELGDSAVYFCASSQNRGNQPQHFGDGTRLSIL.